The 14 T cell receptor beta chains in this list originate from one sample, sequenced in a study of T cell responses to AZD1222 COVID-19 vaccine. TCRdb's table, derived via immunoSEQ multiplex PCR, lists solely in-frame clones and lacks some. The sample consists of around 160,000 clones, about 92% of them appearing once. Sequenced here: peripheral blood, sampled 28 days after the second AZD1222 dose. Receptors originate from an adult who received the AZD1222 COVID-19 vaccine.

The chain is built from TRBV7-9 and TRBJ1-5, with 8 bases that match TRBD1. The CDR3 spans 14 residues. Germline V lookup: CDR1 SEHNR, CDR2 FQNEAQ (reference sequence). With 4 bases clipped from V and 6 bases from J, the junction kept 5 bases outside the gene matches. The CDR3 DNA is TGTGCCAGCAGCTCCCGACAGGGGAGTCAGCCCCAGCATTTT. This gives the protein CASSSRQGSQPQHF.

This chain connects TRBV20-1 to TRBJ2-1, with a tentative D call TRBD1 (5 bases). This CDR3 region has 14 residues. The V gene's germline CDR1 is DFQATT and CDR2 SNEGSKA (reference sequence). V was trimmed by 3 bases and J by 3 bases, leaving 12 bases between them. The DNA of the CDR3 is TGCAGTGCTAGTACGCCGACAGTCTACAATGAGCAGTTCTTC. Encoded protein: CSASTPTVYNEQFF.

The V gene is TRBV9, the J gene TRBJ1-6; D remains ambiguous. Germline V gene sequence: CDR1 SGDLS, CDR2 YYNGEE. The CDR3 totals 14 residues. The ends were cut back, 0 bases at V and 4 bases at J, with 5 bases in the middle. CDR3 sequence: CASSVGVYNSPLHF. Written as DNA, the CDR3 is TGTGCCAGCAGCGTAGGGGTTTATAATTCACCCCTCCACTTT.

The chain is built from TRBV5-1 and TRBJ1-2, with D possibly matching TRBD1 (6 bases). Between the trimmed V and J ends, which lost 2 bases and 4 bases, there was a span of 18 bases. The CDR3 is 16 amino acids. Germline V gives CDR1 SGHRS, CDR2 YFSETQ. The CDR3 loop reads CASSFPEQGTIYGYTF. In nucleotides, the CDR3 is TGCGCCAGCAGCTTTCCGGAACAGGGAACTATCTATGGCTACACCTTC.

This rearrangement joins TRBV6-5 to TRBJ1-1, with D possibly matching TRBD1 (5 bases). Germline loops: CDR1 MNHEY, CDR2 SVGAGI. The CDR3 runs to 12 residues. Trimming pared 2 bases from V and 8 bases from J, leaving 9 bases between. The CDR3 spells CASSYGGAEAFF. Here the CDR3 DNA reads TGTGCCAGCAGTTACGGTGGGGCCGAAGCTTTCTTT.

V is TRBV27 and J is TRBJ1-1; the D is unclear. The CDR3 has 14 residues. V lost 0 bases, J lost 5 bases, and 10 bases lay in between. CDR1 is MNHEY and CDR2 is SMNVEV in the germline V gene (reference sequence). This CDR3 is CASSLSYGGTEAFF. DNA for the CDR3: TGTGCCAGCAGTTTATCGTACGGAGGTACTGAAGCTTTCTTT.

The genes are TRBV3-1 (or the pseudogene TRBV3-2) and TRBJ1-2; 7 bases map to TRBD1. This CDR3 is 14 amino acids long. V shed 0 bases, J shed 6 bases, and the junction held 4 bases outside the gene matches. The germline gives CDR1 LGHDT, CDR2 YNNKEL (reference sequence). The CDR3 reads CASSQEDRAHGYTF. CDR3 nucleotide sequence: TGTGCCAGCAGCCAAGAAGACAGGGCGCATGGCTACACCTTC.

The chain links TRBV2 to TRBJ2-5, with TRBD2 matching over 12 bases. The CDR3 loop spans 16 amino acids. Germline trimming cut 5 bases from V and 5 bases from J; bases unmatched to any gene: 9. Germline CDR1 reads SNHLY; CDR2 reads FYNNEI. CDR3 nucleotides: TGTGCCAGCAGTCTAGCGGGGGGGCAATTTGGGGAGACCCAGTACTTC. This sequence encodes CASSLAGGQFGETQYF. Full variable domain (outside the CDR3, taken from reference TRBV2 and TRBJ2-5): EPEVTQTPSHQVTQMGQEVILRCVPISNHLYFYWYRQILGQKVEFLVSFYNNEISEKSEIFDDQFSVERPDGSNFTLKIRSTKLEDSAMYFCASSLAGGQFGETQYFGPGTRLLVL.

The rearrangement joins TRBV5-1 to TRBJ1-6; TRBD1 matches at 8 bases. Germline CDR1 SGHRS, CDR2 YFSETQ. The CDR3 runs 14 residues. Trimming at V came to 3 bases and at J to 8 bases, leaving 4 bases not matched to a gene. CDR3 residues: CASSSTGVDSPLHF. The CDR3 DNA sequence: TGCGCCAGCAGCTCGACAGGGGTTGATTCACCCCTCCACTTT.

This chain's CDR3 is CSGVERQDTGELFF. In DNA, the CDR3 is TGCAGCGGGGTGGAAAGGCAAGACACCGGGGAGCTGTTTTTT. The chain combines TRBV29-1 with TRBJ2-2, with D uncertain. Trimming took 7 bases from V and 3 from J, leaving 15 bases between them. Germline V gene lookup returns CDR1 SQVTM and CDR2 ANQGSEA. CDR3 length: 14 residues.

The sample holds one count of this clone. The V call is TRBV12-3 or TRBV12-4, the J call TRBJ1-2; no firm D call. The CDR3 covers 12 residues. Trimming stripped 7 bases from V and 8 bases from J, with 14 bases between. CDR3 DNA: TGTGCCAGCACCCTGGGAGGTGGCGGCTACACCTTC. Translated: CASTLGGGGYTF.

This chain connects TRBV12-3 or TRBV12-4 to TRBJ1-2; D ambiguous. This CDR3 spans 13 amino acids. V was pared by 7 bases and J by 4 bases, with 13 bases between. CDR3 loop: CASKFNQVYGYTF. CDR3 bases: TGTGCCAGCAAGTTCAACCAAGTCTATGGCTACACCTTC.

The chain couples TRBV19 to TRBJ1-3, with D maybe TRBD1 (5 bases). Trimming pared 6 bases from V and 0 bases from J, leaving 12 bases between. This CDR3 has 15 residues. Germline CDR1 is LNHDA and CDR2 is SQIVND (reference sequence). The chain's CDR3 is CASRPGPSSGNTIYF. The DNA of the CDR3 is TGTGCCAGTAGACCGGGACCGAGCTCTGGAAACACCATATATTTT.

The CDR3 is CASSQDSGAYEQYF. For the CDR3, the DNA is TGTGCCAGCAGCCAAGATTCGGGGGCCTACGAGCAGTACTTC. V and J are TRBV4-2 and TRBJ2-7, with D maybe TRBD2 (6 bases). CDR1 is LGHNA and CDR2 is YNFKEQ in the germline V gene. This CDR3 is built from 14 residues. The V end lost 0 bases, the J end lost 2 bases, and 8 bases lay between the germline ends.